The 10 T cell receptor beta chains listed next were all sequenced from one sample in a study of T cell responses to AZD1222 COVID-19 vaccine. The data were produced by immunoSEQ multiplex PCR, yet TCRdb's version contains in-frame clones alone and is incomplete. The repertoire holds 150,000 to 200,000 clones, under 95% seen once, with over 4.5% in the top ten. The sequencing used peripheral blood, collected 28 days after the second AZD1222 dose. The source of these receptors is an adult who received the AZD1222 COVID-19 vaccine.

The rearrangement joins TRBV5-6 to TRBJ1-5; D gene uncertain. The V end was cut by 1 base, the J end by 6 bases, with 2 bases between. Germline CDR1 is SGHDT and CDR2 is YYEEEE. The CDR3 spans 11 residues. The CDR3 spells CASSLFQPQHF. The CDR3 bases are TGTGCCAGCAGCTTGTTTCAGCCCCAGCATTTT.

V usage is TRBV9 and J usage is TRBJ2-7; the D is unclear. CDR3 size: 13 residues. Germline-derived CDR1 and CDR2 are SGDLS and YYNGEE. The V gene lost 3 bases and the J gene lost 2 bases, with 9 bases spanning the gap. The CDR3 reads CASSGSRPYEQYF. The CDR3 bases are TGTGCCAGCAGCGGGAGCAGGCCCTACGAGCAGTACTTC. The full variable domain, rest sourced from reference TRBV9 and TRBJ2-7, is DSGVTQTPKHLITATGQRVTLRCSPRSGDLSVYWYQQSLDQGLQFLIQYYNGEERAKGNILERFSAQQFPDLHSELNLSSLELGDSALYFCASSGSRPYEQYFGPGTRLTVT.

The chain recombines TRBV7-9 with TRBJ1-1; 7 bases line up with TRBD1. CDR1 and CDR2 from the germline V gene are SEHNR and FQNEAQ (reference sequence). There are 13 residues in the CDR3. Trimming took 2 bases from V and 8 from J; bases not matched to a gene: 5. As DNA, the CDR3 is TGTGCCAGCAGCTTATCCCCGGACAGGGAAGCTTTCTTT. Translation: CASSLSPDREAFF.

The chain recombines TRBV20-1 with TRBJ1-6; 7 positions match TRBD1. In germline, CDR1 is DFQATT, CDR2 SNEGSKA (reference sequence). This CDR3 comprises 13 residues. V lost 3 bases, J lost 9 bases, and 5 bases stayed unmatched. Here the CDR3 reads CSASDRVGSPLHF. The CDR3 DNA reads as TGCAGTGCTAGTGACAGGGTGGGTTCACCCCTCCACTTT.

CDR3: CASSPSRGLAGGRYEQFF. CDR3 bases: TGTGCCAGCAGCCCCTCCCGGGGACTAGCGGGAGGGCGCTATGAGCAGTTCTTC. The V call is TRBV9, the J call TRBJ2-1; 16 bases are shared with TRBD2. The CDR3 contains 18 residues. Germline CDR1 is SGDLS and CDR2 is YYNGEE. Trimming removed 4 bases from V and 8 bases from J; junction bases left unmatched: 12.

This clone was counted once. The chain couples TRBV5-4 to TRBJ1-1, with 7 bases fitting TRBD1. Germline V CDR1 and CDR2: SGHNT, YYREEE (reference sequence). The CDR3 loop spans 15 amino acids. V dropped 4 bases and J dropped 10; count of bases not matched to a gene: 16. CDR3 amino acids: CASSLGQPPWSVAFF. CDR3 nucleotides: TGTGCCAGCAGCCTGGGACAGCCCCCATGGAGCGTAGCTTTCTTT.

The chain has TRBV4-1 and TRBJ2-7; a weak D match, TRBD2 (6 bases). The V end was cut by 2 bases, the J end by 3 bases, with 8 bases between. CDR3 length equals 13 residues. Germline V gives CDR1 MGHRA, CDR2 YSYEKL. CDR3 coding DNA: TGCGCCAGCAGCCAACAGGGAGGCTACGAGCAGTACTTC. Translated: CASSQQGGYEQYF.

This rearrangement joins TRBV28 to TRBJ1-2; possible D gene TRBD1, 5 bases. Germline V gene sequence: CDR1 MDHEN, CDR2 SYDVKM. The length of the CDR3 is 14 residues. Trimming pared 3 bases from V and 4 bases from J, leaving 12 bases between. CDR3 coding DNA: TGTGCCAGCAGTTTGGGTCAGGGCAGCTATGGCTACACCTTC. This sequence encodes CASSLGQGSYGYTF.

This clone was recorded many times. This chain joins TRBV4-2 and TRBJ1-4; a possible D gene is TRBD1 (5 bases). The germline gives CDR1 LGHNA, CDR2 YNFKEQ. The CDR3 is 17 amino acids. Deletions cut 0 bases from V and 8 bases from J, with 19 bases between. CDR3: CASSQEGDLGGAEKLFF. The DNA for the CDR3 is TGTGCCAGCAGCCAAGAGGGCGATCTGGGGGGAGCAGAAAAACTGTTTTTT.

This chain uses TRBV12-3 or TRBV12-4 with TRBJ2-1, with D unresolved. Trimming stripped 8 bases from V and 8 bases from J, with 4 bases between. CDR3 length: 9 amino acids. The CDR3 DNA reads TGTGCCAGCCCGGATGAGCAGTTCTTC. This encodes CASPDEQFF.